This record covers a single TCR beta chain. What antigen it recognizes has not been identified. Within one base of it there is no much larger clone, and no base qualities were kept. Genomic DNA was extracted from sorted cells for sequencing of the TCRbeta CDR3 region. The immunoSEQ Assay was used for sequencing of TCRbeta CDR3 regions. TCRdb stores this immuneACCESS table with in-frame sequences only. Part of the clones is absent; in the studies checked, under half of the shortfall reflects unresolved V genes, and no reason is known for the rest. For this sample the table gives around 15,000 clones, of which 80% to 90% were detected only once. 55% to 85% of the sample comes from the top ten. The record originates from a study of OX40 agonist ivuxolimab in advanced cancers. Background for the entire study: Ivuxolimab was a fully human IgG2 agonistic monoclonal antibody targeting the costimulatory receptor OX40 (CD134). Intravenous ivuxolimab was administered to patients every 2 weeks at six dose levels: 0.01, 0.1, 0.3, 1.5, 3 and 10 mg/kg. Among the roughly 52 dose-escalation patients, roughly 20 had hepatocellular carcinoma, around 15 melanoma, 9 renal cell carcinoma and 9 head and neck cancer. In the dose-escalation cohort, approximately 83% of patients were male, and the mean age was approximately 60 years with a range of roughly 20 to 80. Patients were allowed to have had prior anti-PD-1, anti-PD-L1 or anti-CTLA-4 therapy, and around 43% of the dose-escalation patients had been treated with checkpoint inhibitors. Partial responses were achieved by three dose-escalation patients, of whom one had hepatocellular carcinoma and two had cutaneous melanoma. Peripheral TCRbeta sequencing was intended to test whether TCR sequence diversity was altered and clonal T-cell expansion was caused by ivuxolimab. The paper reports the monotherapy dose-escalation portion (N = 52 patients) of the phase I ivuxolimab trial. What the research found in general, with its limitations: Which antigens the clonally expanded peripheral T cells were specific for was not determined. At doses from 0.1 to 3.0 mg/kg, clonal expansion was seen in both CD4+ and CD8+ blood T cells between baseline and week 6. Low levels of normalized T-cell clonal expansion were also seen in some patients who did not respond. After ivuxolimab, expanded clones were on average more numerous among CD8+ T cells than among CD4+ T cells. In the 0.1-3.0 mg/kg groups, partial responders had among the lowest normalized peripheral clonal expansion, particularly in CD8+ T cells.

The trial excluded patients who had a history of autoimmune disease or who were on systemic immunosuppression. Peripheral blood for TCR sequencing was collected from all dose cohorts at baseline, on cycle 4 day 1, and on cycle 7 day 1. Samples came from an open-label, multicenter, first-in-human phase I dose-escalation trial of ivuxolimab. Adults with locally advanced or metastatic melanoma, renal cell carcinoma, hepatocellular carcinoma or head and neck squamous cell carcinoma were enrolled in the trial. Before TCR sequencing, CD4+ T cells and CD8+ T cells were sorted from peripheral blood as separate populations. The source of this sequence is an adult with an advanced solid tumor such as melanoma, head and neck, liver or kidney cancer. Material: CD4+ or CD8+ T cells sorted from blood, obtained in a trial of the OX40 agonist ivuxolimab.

The CDR3 loop reads CSVEPDPGATAFF. The DNA sequence is TGCAGCGTTGAACCCGATCCGGGGGCCACGGCTTTCTTT. The chain links TRBV29-1 with TRBJ1-1; TRBD1 is a weak D gene call, 6 bases matching. The germline V gene sets CDR1 to SQVTM and CDR2 to ANQGSEA. The trim is 2 bases for V and 11 bases for J, with a gap of 18 bases between the germline ends. From cysteine to phenylalanine, the CDR3 is 13 amino acids long. Only CDR3 DNA remains: 39 bases, in frame from the first base.